Below, 6 T cell receptor beta chains from the same sample are listed, as sequenced in a study of cytomegalovirus exposure and HLA in healthy donors. The PCR ran on 60 Vbeta and 13 Jbeta primers. Some clones are missing from TCRdb's copy, which holds only in-frame ones; the method was immunoSEQ multiplex PCR. The data show approximately 30,000 clones, around 60% seen once. Sequenced input: PBMCs. All receptors derive from a man in his fifties or sixties in good health and CMV-seropositive.

This clone was seen only a few times. V usage is TRBV7-8 and J usage is TRBJ1-1; possible D gene TRBD1, 5 bases. V lost 5 bases and J lost 1, with 11 bases in between. The CDR3 is 14 residues long. The germline V gene encodes CDR1 SGHVS and CDR2 FQNEAQ. CDR3 nucleotide sequence: TGTGCCAGCAGCGTAGACAGAGAGAACACTGAAGCTTTCTTT. This codes for CASSVDRENTEAFF.

This clone has a single count. The chain couples TRBV29-1 to TRBJ1-5; 7 nucleotides agree with TRBD1. The length of the CDR3 is 12 residues. The J segment lost 5 bases and the V segment lost 7 bases, leaving 5 bases of the junction unmatched. The germline V gene has CDR1 SQVTM and CDR2 ANQGSEA. The CDR3 DNA is TGCAGCGATCCGGGACAGCATCAGCCCCAGCATTTT. Translated, it gives CSDPGQHQPQHF.

The chain couples TRBV28 to TRBJ1-5; 7 bases are shared with TRBD1. The CDR3 spans 15 residues. Germline CDR1 and CDR2: MDHEN and SYDVKM. V lost 3 bases and J lost 4; bases outside the gene matches: 6. The DNA for the CDR3 is TGTGCCAGCAGTTTCCGACAGGGAGGAAATCAGCCCCAGCATTTT. Translating it yields CASSFRQGGNQPQHF.

This CDR3 reads CASSEADYGYTF. The CDR3 DNA reads TGTGCCAGCAGTGAAGCCGACTATGGCTACACCTTC. V usage is TRBV6-1 and J usage is TRBJ1-2; D is uncertain. The length of the CDR3 is 12 residues. The V gene lost 0 bases and the J gene lost 3 bases, with 2 bases spanning the gap. Germline loops: CDR1 MNHNS, CDR2 SASEGT.

The genes are TRBV6-1 and TRBJ2-7; 9 nucleotides agree with TRBD1. J lost 0 bases, V lost 4 bases, and 10 bases had no gene match. CDR1 and CDR2 from the germline V gene are MNHNS and SASEGT. This CDR3 spans 17 amino acids. The CDR3 DNA is TGTGCCAGCAGTGTCCGGGACAGGGTACACTTCTCCTACGAGCAGTACTTC. This translates into CASSVRDRVHFSYEQYF.

This clone occurred a few times. V gene TRBV29-1 combines with J gene TRBJ2-1; D gene ambiguous. Looked up from germline, CDR1 is SQVTM and CDR2 is ANQGSEA. V was shortened by 4 bases and J by 4 bases, with 11 bases between the two germline ends. This CDR3 has 13 residues. CDR3 sequence (DNA): TGCAGCGTTGCCGATGACTCTTACAATGAGCAGTTCTTC. Translating it yields CSVADDSYNEQFF.